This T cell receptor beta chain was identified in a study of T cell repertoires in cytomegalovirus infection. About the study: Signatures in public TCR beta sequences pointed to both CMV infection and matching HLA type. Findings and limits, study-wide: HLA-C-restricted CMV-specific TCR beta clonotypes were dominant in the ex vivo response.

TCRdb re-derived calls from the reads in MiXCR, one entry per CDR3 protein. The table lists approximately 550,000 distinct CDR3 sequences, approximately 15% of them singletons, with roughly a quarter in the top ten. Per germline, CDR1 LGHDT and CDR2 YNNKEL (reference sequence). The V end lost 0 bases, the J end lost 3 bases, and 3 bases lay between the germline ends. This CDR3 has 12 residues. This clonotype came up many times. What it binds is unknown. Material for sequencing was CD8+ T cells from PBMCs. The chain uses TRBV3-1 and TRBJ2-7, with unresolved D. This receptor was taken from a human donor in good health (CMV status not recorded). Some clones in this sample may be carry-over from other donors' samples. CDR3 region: CASSQEGYEQYF. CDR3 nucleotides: TGTGCCAGCAGCCAAGAGGGCTACGAGCAGTACTTC.